This TCR beta chain was profiled in a study of post-analysis software for immune sequencing data. Broader study findings: Patients had higher frequencies than controls of about 5 TRBV segments, including TRBV5-6, TRBV5-1 and TRBV20-1.

Presence of unique molecular identifiers characterized the TCR beta cDNA libraries. TCRdb re-called the PCR reads through MiXCR, storing one row per CDR3 protein. Altogether approximately 690,000 distinct CDR3 sequences are present, roughly three fifths being singletons, with the ten largest covering 11%. Notes on this clonotype: The antigen remains undetermined.

Per germline, CDR1 LGHNA and CDR2 YNFKEQ. J gave up 5 bases and V 1 base, and 3 bases lay outside the gene matches. The CDR3 is 15 residues long. The receptor's source is a girl aged 2-10 years with multiple sclerosis. Sequenced input: blood. The gene calls are TRBV4-2 and TRBJ2-1; 9 bases agree with TRBD1. In DNA, the CDR3 is TGTGCCAGCAGCCAAGGGGGGACAGGGAACAATGAGCAGTTCTTC. Translation: CASSQGGTGNNEQFF.